This is a list of T cell receptor beta chains from one sample in a study of blood T cell repertoires in COVID-19. Produced via immunoSEQ multiplex PCR; TCRdb's table is partial and in-frame only. The repertoire holds tens of thousands of clones, with 65% to 90% as singletons. The sample comprised peripheral blood. The receptors here all came from a man older than 75 with acute or convalescent COVID-19. Each CDR3 is given with its conserved first and last residue. A D gene is named only where the DNA matches it firmly. Clone size is given for some rows only: seen once, a few or many times, or a class if the clone is expanded.

abundance	d_gene	v_gene	len	j_gene	CDR3aa	CDR3nt
NA	NA	TRBV28	16	TRBJ1-3	CASSANDRSSGNTIYF	TGTGCCAGCAGTGCCAACGACAGGTCCTCTGGAAACACCATATATTTT
NA	TRBD1	TRBV9	13	TRBJ1-2	CASSGRDRAGYTF	TGTGCCAGCAGCGGACGGGACAGGGCTGGCTACACCTTC
NA	NA	TRBV9	13	TRBJ1-2	CASSGPYEYGYTF	TGTGCCAGCAGCGGCCCCTATGAATATGGCTACACCTTC
once	TRBD1	TRBV7-2	14	TRBJ1-3	CASSFDRAGNTIYF	TGTGCCAGCAGCTTCGACAGGGCTGGAAACACCATATATTTT
once	TRBD2	TRBV10-3	16	TRBJ2-3	CAISEEGLAGGNTQYF	TGTGCCATCAGTGAAGAGGGACTAGCGGGCGGAAATACGCAGTATTTT
NA	NA	TRBV7-8	15	TRBJ2-3	CASSSGSGRTDTQYF	TGTGCCAGCAGCTCCGGGTCGGGTCGGACAGATACGCAGTATTTT
few	NA	TRBV19	13	TRBJ1-1	CASSISVNTEAFF	TGTGCCAGTAGTATCTCAGTGAACACTGAAGCTTTCTTT
NA	NA	TRBV28	14	TRBJ2-7	CASRNPTESYEQYF	TGTGCCAGCAGGAATCCGACAGAATCCTACGAGCAGTACTTC
few	TRBD2	TRBV15	16	TRBJ2-5	CATSRGTSGGEETQYF	TGTGCCACCAGCAGAGGGACTAGCGGGGGGGAAGAGACCCAGTACTTC
NA	TRBD1	TRBV15	15	TRBJ1-2	CATSRRTGLYYGYTF	TGTGCCACCAGCCGTAGGACAGGGCTATACTATGGCTACACCTTC
NA	NA	TRBV5-1	14	TRBJ1-2	CASSLEVRVYGYTF	TGCGCCAGCAGCTTGGAAGTCAGGGTCTATGGCTACACCTTC
NA	NA	TRBV5-1	14	TRBJ1-5	CASSLGTGDQPQHF	TGCGCCAGCAGCTTGGGAACAGGAGATCAGCCCCAGCATTTT
NA	TRBD1	TRBV11-2	19	TRBJ2-7	CASSLARQGETPRSYEQYF	TGTGCCAGCAGCTTAGCCCGCCAGGGGGAGACCCCACGTAGCTACGAGCAGTACTTC
NA	NA	TRBV5-3	16	TRBJ1-5	CARSLEAAAGNQPQHF	TGTGCCAGAAGCTTGGAGGCGGCGGCGGGCAATCAGCCCCAGCATTTT
NA	NA	TRBV9	14	TRBJ2-1	CASSVADSIYEQFF	TGTGCCAGCAGCGTAGCAGACAGCATCTATGAGCAGTTCTTC
NA	NA	TRBV2	15	TRBJ1-6	CASTLYGNPGSPLHF	TGTGCCAGCACTTTATACGGGAATCCGGGTTCACCCCTCCACTTT
NA	TRBD2	TRBV7-2	15	TRBJ2-3	CASRPSGGTLDTQYF	TGTGCCAGCAGACCTAGCGGGGGTACCCTGGATACGCAGTATTTT
NA	TRBD1	TRBV5-1	17	TRBJ2-1	CASSLTGTGGIYNEQFF	TGCGCCAGCAGCTTAACCGGGACAGGGGGCATCTACAATGAGCAGTTCTTC
NA	TRBD1	TRBV6-5	16	TRBJ1-6	CASSYSFQGADSPLHF	TGTGCCAGCAGTTACTCGTTTCAGGGGGCGGATTCACCCCTCCACTTT
NA	NA	TRBV18	12	TRBJ1-2	CASSPEGLGYTF	TGTGCCAGCTCCCCAGAGGGATTAGGCTACACCTTC
NA	NA	TRBV11-3	16	TRBJ2-7	CASSLQVIYGNYEQYF	TGTGCCAGCAGCTTACAGGTGATATACGGCAACTACGAGCAGTACTTC
few	NA	TRBV14	15	TRBJ1-2	CASSQDRGALQGYTF	TGTGCCAGCAGCCAAGATCGTGGGGCCCTCCAGGGCTACACCTTC
NA	TRBD1	TRBV7-9	14	TRBJ2-7	CASSLDRGIYEQYF	TGTGCCAGCAGCTTGGACAGGGGGATCTACGAGCAGTACTTC
NA	NA	TRBV3-1/TRBV3-2	14	TRBJ2-5	CASSQDQAQETQYF	TGTGCCAGCAGCCAAGATCAGGCGCAAGAGACCCAGTACTTC
few	TRBD2	TRBV27	15	TRBJ2-7	CASSLRGGHLYEQYF	TGTGCCAGCAGCCTCCGGGGGGGGCATCTCTACGAGCAGTACTTC
NA	TRBD1	TRBV5-1	15	TRBJ2-5	CASSYRWTGQETQYF	TGCGCCAGCAGCTACCGATGGACAGGACAAGAGACCCAGTACTTC
once	TRBD1	TRBV2	15	TRBJ2-1	CASSPDRASYNEQFF	TGTGCCAGCAGTCCGGACAGGGCCTCCTACAATGAGCAGTTCTTC
NA	TRBD2	TRBV5-1	16	TRBJ2-7	CASSFFSGGSSYEQYF	TGCGCCAGCAGCTTCTTCTCGGGCGGGAGCTCCTACGAGCAGTACTTC